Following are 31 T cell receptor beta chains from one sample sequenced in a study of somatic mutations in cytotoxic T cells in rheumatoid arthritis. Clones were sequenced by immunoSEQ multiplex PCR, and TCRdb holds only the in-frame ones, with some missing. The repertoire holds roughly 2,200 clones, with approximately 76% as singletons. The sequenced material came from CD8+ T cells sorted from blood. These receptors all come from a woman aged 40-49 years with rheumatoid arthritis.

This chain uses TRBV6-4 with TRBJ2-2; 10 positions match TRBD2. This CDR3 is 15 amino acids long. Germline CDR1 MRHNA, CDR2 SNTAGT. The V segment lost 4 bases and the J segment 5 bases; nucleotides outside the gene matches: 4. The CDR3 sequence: CASSGGLAQTGELFF. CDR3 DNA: TGTGCCAGCAGTGGGGGACTAGCGCAAACCGGGGAGCTGTTTTTT.

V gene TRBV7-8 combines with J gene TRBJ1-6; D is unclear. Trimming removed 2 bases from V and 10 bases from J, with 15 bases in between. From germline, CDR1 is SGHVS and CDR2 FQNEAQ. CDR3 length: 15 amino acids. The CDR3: CASSLSGFSDSPLHF. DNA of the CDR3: TGTGCCAGCAGCTTATCGGGTTTTTCAGACTCACCCCTCCACTTT.

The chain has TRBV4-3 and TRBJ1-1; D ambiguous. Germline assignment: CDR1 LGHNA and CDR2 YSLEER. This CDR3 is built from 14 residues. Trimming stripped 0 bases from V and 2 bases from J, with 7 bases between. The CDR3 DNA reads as TGCGCCAGCAGCCAAGATCCCAGAAACACTGAAGCTTTCTTT. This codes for CASSQDPRNTEAFF.

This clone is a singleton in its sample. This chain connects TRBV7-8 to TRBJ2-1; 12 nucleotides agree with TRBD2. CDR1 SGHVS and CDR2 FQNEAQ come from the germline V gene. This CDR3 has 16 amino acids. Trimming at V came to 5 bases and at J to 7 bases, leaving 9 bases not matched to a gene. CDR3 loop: CASSTPSGGAGNEQFF. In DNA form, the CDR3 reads TGTGCCAGCAGCACACCTAGCGGGGGGGCGGGGAATGAGCAGTTCTTC.

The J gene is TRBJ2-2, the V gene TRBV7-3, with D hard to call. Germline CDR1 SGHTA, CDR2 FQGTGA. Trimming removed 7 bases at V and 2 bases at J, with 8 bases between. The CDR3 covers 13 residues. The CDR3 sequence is CASMQVNTGELFF. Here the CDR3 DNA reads TGTGCCAGCATGCAGGTTAACACCGGGGAGCTGTTTTTT.

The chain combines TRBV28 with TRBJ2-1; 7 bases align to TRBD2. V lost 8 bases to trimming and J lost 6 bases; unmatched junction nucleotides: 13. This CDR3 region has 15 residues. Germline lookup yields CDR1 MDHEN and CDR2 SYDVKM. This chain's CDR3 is CASHESGTLTNEQFF. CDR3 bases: TGTGCCAGCCACGAAAGCGGGACCCTTACCAATGAGCAGTTCTTC.

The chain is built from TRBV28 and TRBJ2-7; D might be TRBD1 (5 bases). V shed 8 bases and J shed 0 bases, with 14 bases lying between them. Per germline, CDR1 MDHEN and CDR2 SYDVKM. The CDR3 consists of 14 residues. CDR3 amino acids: CASGAARSSYEQYF. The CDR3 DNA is TGTGCCAGCGGGGCAGCCCGGAGCTCCTACGAGCAGTACTTC.

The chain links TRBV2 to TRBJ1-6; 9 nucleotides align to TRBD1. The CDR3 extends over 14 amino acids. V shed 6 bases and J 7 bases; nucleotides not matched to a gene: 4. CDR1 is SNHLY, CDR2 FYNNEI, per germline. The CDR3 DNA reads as TGTGCCAGCAGAGCCGGGACAGGGAATTCACCCCTCCACTTT. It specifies CASRAGTGNSPLHF.

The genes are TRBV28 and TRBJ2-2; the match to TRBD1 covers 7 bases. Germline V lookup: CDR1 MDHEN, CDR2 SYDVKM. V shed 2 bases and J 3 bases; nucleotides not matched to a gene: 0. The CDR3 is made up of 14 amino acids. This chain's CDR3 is CASSLQGDTGELFF. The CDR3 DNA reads TGTGCCAGCAGTTTACAGGGGGACACCGGGGAGCTGTTTTTT.

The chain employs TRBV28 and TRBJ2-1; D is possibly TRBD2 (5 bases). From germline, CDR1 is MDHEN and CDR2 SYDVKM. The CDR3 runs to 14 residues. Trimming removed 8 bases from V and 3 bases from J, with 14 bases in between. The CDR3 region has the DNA TGTGCCAGCTTAGACGCGGGTTACTACAATGAGCAGTTCTTC. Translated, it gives CASLDAGYYNEQFF.

The CDR3 region is CASSWGGWLADDNYNEQFF. The CDR3 DNA sequence: TGCGCCAGCAGCTGGGGGGGTTGGCTAGCGGACGATAACTACAATGAGCAGTTCTTC. This chain links TRBV5-1 with TRBJ2-1; TRBD2 matches 7 bases. Germline V gene lookup returns CDR1 SGHRS and CDR2 YFSETQ. Trimming took 3 bases from V and 3 from J; bases not matched to a gene: 18. The CDR3 contains 19 residues.

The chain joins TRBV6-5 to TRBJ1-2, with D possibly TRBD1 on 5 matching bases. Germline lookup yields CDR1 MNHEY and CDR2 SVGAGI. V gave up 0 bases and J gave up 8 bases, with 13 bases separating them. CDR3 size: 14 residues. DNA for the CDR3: TGTGCCAGCAGTTACTCGACCCCAGGGATAGGCTACACCTTC. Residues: CASSYSTPGIGYTF.

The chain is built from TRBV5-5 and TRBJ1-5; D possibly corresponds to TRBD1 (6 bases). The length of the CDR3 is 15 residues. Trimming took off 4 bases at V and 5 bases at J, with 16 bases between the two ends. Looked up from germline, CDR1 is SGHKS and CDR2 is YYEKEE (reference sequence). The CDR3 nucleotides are TGTGCCAGCAGCGAACAGGGATTGGCAGATCAGCCCCAGCATTTT. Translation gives CASSEQGLADQPQHF.

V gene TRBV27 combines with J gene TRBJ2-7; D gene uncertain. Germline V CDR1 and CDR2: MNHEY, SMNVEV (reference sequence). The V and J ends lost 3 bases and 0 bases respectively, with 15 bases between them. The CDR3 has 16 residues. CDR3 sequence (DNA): TGTGCCAGCAGTTTCTCGCTCGGTTTCCCCTCCTACGAGCAGTACTTC. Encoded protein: CASSFSLGFPSYEQYF.

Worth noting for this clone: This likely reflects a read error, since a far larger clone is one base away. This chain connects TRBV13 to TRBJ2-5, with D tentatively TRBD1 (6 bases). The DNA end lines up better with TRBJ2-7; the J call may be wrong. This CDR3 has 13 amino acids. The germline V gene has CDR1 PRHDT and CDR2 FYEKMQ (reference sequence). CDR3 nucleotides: TGTGCCAGCATCTCCGGGACAACCTACGAGCAGTACTTC. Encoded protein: CASISGTTYEQYF.

In DNA form, the CDR3 reads TGCAGCGTTGAGTGGCGGGGGGCCTACAATGAGCAGTTCTTC. It encodes CSVEWRGAYNEQFF. The chain recombines TRBV29-1 with TRBJ2-1, with 8 nucleotides matching TRBD2. With V trimmed by 3 bases and J by 2 bases, 3 bases remained unmatched. CDR3 length: 14 residues. Per the germline V gene, CDR1 is SQVTM and CDR2 is ANQGSEA.

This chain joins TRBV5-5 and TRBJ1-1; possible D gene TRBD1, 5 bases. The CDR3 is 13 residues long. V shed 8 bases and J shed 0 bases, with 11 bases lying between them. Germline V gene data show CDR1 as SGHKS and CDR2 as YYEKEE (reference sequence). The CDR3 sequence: CARGEDLNTEAFF. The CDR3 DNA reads TGTGCCAGGGGGGAGGACTTGAACACTGAAGCTTTCTTT.

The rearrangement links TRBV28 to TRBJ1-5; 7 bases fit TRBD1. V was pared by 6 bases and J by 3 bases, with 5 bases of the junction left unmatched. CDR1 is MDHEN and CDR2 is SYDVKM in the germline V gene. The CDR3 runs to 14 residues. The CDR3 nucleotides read TGTGCCAGCAGGGAGACAGGGAACAATCAGCCCCAGCATTTT. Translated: CASRETGNNQPQHF.

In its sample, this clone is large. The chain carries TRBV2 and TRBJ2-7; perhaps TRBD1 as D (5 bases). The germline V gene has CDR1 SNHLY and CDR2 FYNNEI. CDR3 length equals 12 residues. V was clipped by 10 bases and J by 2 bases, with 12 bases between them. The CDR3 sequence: CAIETEAYEQYF. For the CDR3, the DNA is TGTGCCATCGAGACAGAGGCCTACGAGCAGTACTTC.

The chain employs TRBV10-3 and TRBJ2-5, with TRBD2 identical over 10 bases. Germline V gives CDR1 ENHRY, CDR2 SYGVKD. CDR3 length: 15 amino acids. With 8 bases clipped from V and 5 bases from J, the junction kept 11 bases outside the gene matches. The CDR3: CAIGESGGAGETQYF. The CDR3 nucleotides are TGTGCCATCGGGGAAAGCGGGGGGGCGGGTGAGACCCAGTACTTC.

The CDR3 DNA is TGTGCCAGCAGTACCGGGACTAGCGGGGCGGACGAGCAGTACTTC. Encoded protein: CASSTGTSGADEQYF. The J gene is TRBJ2-7, the V gene TRBV6-1; 13 nucleotides match TRBD2. The ends lost 5 bases at V and 5 bases at J; junction bases unmatched: 6. Looked up from germline, CDR1 is MNHNS and CDR2 is SASEGT. The CDR3 extends over 15 amino acids.

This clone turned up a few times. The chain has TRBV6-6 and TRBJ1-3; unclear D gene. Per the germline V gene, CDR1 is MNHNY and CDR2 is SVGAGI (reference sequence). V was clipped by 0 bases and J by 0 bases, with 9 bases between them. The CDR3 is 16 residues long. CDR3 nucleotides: TGTGCCAGCAGTTACTCGCTAGGATCCTCTGGAAACACCATATATTTT. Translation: CASSYSLGSSGNTIYF.

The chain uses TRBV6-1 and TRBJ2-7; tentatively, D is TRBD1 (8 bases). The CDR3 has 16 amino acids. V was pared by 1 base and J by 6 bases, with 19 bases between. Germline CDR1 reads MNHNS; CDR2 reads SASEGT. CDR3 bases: TGTGCCAGCAGTGAAGACTTAGGACAGGGAGGGTCCGAGCAGTACTTC. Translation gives CASSEDLGQGGSEQYF.

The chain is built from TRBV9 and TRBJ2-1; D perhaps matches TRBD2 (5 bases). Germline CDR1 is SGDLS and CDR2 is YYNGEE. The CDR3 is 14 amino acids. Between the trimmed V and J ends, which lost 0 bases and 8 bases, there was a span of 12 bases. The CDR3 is CASSVAYRGDEQFF. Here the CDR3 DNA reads TGTGCCAGCAGCGTAGCTTATCGGGGAGATGAGCAGTTCTTC.

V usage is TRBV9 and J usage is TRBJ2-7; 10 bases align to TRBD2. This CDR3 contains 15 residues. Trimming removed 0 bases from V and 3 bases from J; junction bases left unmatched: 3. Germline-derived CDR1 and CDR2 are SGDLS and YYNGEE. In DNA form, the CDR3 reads TGTGCCAGCAGCGTAGGATCTAGCGGGAGCTACGAGCAGTACTTC. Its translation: CASSVGSSGSYEQYF.

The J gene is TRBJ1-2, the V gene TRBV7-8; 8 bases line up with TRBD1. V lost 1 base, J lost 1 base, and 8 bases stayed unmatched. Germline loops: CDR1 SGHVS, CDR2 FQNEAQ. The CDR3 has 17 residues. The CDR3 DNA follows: TGTGCCAGCAGCTTAGTGAAACGGGACAGGATTAACTATGGCTACACCTTC. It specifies CASSLVKRDRINYGYTF.

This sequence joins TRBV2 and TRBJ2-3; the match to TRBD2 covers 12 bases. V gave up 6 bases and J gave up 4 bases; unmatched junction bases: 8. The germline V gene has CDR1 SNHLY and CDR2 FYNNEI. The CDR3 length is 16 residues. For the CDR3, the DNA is TGTGCCAGCAGCGTCCCCCCTAGCGGGAGGGCAGATACGCAGTATTTT. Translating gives CASSVPPSGRADTQYF.

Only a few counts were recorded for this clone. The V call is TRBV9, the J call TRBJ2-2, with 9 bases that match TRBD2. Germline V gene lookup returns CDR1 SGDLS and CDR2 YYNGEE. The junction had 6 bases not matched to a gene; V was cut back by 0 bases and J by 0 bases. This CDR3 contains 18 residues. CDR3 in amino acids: CASSVGSSGGPNTGELFF. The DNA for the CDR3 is TGTGCCAGCAGCGTAGGGTCCAGCGGGGGGCCGAACACCGGGGAGCTGTTTTTT.

The CDR3 spells CASSNSTGVNEKLFF. For the CDR3, the DNA is TGCGCCAGCAGCAACTCGACAGGGGTTAATGAAAAACTGTTTTTT. The V and J genes are TRBV5-1 and TRBJ1-4; 8 bases map to TRBD1. Germline trimming cut 4 bases from V and 4 bases from J; bases unmatched to any gene: 6. The CDR3 has 15 amino acids. Germline CDR1 and CDR2: SGHRS and YFSETQ.

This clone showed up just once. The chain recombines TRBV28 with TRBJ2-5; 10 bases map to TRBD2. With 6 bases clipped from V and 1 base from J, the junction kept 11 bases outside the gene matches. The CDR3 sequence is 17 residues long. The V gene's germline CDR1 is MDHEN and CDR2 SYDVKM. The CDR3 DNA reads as TGTGCCAGCAGAAGAAGACAGCGGGGGGGCTTCCAAGAGACCCAGTACTTC. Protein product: CASRRRQRGGFQETQYF.

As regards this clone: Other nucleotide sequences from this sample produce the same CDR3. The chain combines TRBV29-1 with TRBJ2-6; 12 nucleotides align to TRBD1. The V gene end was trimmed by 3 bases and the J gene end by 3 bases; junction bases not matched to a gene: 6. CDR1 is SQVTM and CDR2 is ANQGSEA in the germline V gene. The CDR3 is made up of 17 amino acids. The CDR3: CSVETWDRGLGANVLTF. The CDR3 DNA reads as TGCAGCGTTGAGACTTGGGACAGGGGGCTTGGGGCCAACGTCCTGACTTTC.